A single sample gave rise to the 13 T cell receptor beta chains below, sequenced in a study of T cell responses to AZD1222 COVID-19 vaccine. Sequencing used immunoSEQ multiplex PCR; TCRdb keeps in-frame clones, though not all of them. Seen here are about 170,000 clones, about nine tenths observed once, and the top ten hold around 1.6%. Sequenced material: peripheral blood, taken on day 0 of AZD1222 vaccination. Source of these receptors: an adult in good health.

The chain joins TRBV4-1 to TRBJ2-7; D uncertain. Looked up from germline, CDR1 is MGHRA and CDR2 is YSYEKL. V dropped 5 bases and J dropped 3 bases, with 11 bases sitting between them. The CDR3 is made up of 13 amino acids. In DNA, the CDR3 is TGCGCCAGCAGCGACGATAATAACTACGAGCAGTACTTC. Translation gives CASSDDNNYEQYF.

The genes are TRBV3-1 (or the pseudogene TRBV3-2) and TRBJ2-5; 11 bases are shared with TRBD2. Germline V CDR1 and CDR2: LGHDT, YNNKEL (reference sequence). This CDR3 spans 17 amino acids. J lost 5 bases, V lost 0 bases, and 8 bases had no gene match. DNA of the CDR3: TGTGCCAGCAGCCAAGATCTTCGGCCTAGCGGGAGGGAGACCCAGTACTTC. This encodes CASSQDLRPSGRETQYF.

The V call is TRBV2, the J call TRBJ1-1, with 10 bases that match TRBD1. With 10 bases clipped from V and 5 bases from J, the junction kept 10 bases outside the gene matches. Germline values: CDR1 SNHLY, CDR2 FYNNEI. The CDR3 length is 14 residues. The CDR3 coding sequence is TGTGCCACCAACGACAGGGGGCGTGGTACTGAAGCTTTCTTT. Translation gives CATNDRGRGTEAFF. Drawing the rest from reference TRBV2 and TRBJ1-1, the complete variable domain is EPEVTQTPSHQVTQMGQEVILRCVPISNHLYFYWYRQILGQKVEFLVSFYNNEISEKSEIFDDQFSVERPDGSNFTLKIRSTKLEDSAMYFCATNDRGRGTEAFFGQGTRLTVV.

The DNA for the CDR3 is TGTGCCTGGAGCTCCAGGGGGAGGAACTATGGCTACACCTTC. It translates to CAWSSRGRNYGYTF. This chain uses TRBV30 with TRBJ1-2, with 7 bases that match TRBD1. J lost 2 bases, V lost 3 bases, and 6 bases had no gene match. Germline V gives CDR1 GTSNPN, CDR2 SVGIG (reference sequence). The CDR3 sequence is 14 residues long.

The chain uses TRBV2 and TRBJ1-5; TRBD1 aligns across 7 bases. Germline trimming cut 7 bases from V and 3 bases from J; bases unmatched to any gene: 6. This CDR3 spans 14 amino acids. CDR1 is SNHLY, CDR2 FYNNEI, per germline. For the CDR3, the DNA is TGTGCCAGCAAAGACAGGGCGGTCAATCAGCCCCAGCATTTT. Residues: CASKDRAVNQPQHF.

The count of this clone is one. The chain employs TRBV6-1 and TRBJ2-1; 7 positions match TRBD1. CDR3 length: 12 amino acids. Germline V CDR1 and CDR2: MNHNS, SASEGT. V shed 2 bases, J shed 12 bases, and the junction held 4 bases outside the gene matches. CDR3 bases: TGTGCCAGCAGTGAATCCAGGACAGGGCAGTTCTTC. Translated: CASSESRTGQFF.

The V gene is TRBV5-1, the J gene TRBJ1-2; no clear D. The CDR3 extends over 16 amino acids. The germline V gene encodes CDR1 SGHRS and CDR2 YFSETQ. Trimming pared 0 bases from V and 2 bases from J, leaving 14 bases between. The CDR3 spells CASSLGPRPFNYGYTF. DNA for the CDR3: TGCGCCAGCAGCTTGGGCCCACGACCTTTCAACTATGGCTACACCTTC. The full variable domain, completed using reference TRBV5-1 and TRBJ1-2, is KAGVTQTPRYLIKTRGQQVTLSCSPISGHRSVSWYQQTPGQGLQFLFEYFSETQRNKGNFPGRFSGRQFSNSRSEMNVSTLELGDSALYLCASSLGPRPFNYGYTFGSGTRLTVV.

This clone was seen only once. The rearrangement uses TRBV14 and TRBJ2-1; the match to TRBD1 covers 9 bases. After removal of 1 base from V and 5 bases from J, the junction contained 6 bases not matched to a gene. The CDR3 sequence is 16 residues long. Germline V gene data show CDR1 as SGHDN and CDR2 as FVKESK. The CDR3 nucleotides read TGTGCCAGCAGCCAAGTATTCGGACAGGGGAACAATGAGCAGTTCTTC. Amino acid sequence: CASSQVFGQGNNEQFF.

In its sample, this clone was seen a few times. This sequence joins TRBV6-1 and TRBJ1-4, with unresolved D. The V end lost 0 bases, the J end lost 7 bases, and 6 bases lay between the germline ends. The germline V gene has CDR1 MNHNS and CDR2 SASEGT. CDR3 size: 13 residues. The CDR3 spells CASSEAHGEKLFF. The CDR3 DNA reads TGTGCCAGCAGTGAAGCCCACGGTGAAAAACTGTTTTTT.

V and J are TRBV18 and TRBJ2-3; 9 bases align to TRBD1. This CDR3 has 16 amino acids. The germline V gene encodes CDR1 KGHSH and CDR2 LQKENI. Trimming at V came to 1 base and at J to 5 bases, leaving 7 bases not matched to a gene. In DNA form, the CDR3 reads TGTGCCAGCTCACCACTCACAGGGGGCCTGGTAGATACGCAGTATTTT. Protein sequence: CASSPLTGGLVDTQYF.

This clone was detected a few times. This sequence joins TRBV30 and TRBJ2-7, with D perhaps matching TRBD2 (7 bases). This CDR3 region has 14 residues. CDR1 and CDR2 from the germline V gene are GTSNPN and SVGIG (reference sequence). V was trimmed by 2 bases and J by 7 bases, leaving 18 bases between them. CDR3 loop: CAWSWAGAAGEQYF. The CDR3 DNA reads TGTGCCTGGAGTTGGGCGGGGGCTGCGGGAGAGCAGTACTTC.

This clone appeared a single time. The rearrangement joins TRBV5-1 to TRBJ2-5; 7 bases fit TRBD2. V lost 0 bases to trimming and J lost 4 bases; unmatched junction nucleotides: 6. CDR3 length: 15 residues. Germline CDR1 SGHRS, CDR2 YFSETQ. CDR3 protein: CASSLAGGRGETQYF. DNA for the CDR3: TGCGCCAGCAGCTTGGCCGGGGGGAGAGGAGAGACCCAGTACTTC.

Worth noting for this clone: Other DNA sequences in the sample encode the same CDR3. CDR3 protein: CASSLGSLNTEAFF. Here the CDR3 DNA reads TGTGCCAGCAGCTTGGGCAGCTTGAACACTGAAGCTTTCTTT. V is TRBV5-4 and J is TRBJ1-1; no clear D gene. CDR3 length: 14 residues. V lost 0 bases to trimming and J lost 0 bases, with 6 bases between them. Germline CDR1 is SGHNT and CDR2 is YYREEE (reference sequence).